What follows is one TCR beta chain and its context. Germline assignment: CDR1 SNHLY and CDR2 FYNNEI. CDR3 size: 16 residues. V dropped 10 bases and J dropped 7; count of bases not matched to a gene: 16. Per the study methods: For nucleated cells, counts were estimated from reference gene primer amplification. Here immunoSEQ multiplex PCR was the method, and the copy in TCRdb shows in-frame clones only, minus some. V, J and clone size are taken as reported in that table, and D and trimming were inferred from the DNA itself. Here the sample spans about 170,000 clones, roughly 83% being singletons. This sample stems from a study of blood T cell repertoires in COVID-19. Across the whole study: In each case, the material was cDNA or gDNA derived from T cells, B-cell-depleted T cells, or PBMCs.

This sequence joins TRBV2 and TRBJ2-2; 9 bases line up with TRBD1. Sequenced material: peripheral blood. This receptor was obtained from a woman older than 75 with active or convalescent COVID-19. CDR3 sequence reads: CATRGVDRGFGGELFF. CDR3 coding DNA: TGTGCCACCCGGGGTGTGGACAGGGGCTTCGGCGGGGAGCTGTTTTTT. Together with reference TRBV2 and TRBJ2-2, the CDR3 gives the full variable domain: EPEVTQTPSHQVTQMGQEVILRCVPISNHLYFYWYRQILGQKVEFLVSFYNNEISEKSEIFDDQFSVERPDGSNFTLKIRSTKLEDSAMYFCATRGVDRGFGGELFFGEGSRLTVL.